A selection of T cell receptor beta chains follows, all from one sample in a study of T cells after yellow fever vaccination. A single record per CDR3 protein comes from TCRdb applying MiXCR to the 5' RACE reads. The sample records around 550,000 distinct CDR3 sequences, about a fifth being singletons. Specimen: PBMCs, collected 15 days after the yellow fever booster vaccination. The receptors derive from a man aged 25-45 years who received the YFV17D yellow fever vaccine. CDR3s include the opening cysteine and the closing phenylalanine or tryptophan. Fields, in order: V gene, D gene, clone size, J gene, CDR3 protein, CDR3 DNA. A D gene is named only where the DNA matches it firmly. The listing skips clone size in some rows; elsewhere it reads once, few, many or a size class.

V gene: TRBV18
D gene: .
clone size: few
J gene: TRBJ2-5
CDR3 protein: CASSSEQGPETQYF
CDR3 DNA: TGTGCCAGCTCCTCCGAACAGGGACCAGAGACCCAGTACTTC

V gene: TRBV10-3
D gene: .
clone size: .
J gene: TRBJ1-5
CDR3 protein: CAISDGIREGVDQPQHF
CDR3 DNA: TGTGCCATCAGTGATGGTATAAGGGAGGGGGTGGACCAGCCCCAGCATTTT

V gene: TRBV12-3/TRBV12-4
D gene: .
clone size: few
J gene: TRBJ2-2
CDR3 protein: CASSSTSTGELFF
CDR3 DNA: TGTGCCAGCAGTTCGACTAGCACCGGGGAGCTGTTTTTT

V gene: TRBV20-1
D gene: .
clone size: .
J gene: TRBJ2-5
CDR3 protein: CSARGERWETQYF
CDR3 DNA: TGCAGTGCTAGAGGGGAGCGGTGGGAGACCCAGTACTTC

V gene: TRBV3-1
D gene: .
clone size: .
J gene: TRBJ2-3
CDR3 protein: CASTMAGSTDTQYF
CDR3 DNA: TGTGCCAGCACTATGGCGGGGTCTACAGATACGCAGTATTTT

V gene: TRBV5-5
D gene: .
clone size: many
J gene: TRBJ2-7
CDR3 protein: CASSRGVSGGYEQYF
CDR3 DNA: TGTGCCAGCAGCCGGGGAGTCTCAGGAGGGTACGAGCAGTACTTC

V gene: TRBV4-3
D gene: TRBD2
clone size: .
J gene: TRBJ2-1
CDR3 protein: CASSQEKGLADTSYNEQFF
CDR3 DNA: TGCGCCAGCAGCCAAGAGAAGGGACTAGCGGACACGTCCTACAATGAGCAGTTCTTC

V gene: TRBV19
D gene: .
clone size: .
J gene: TRBJ1-2
CDR3 protein: CASSRPGYGYTF
CDR3 DNA: TGTGCCAGTAGTAGACCTGGTTATGGCTACACCTTC

V gene: TRBV5-5
D gene: .
clone size: .
J gene: TRBJ2-3
CDR3 protein: CASSVASTDTQYF
CDR3 DNA: TGTGCCAGCAGCGTAGCTAGCACAGATACGCAGTATTTT

V gene: TRBV11-2
D gene: TRBD1
clone size: few
J gene: TRBJ2-7
CDR3 protein: CASSLGQGVFYEQYF
CDR3 DNA: TGTGCCAGCAGCTTAGGACAGGGAGTATTTTACGAGCAGTACTTC

V gene: TRBV10-3
D gene: .
clone size: .
J gene: TRBJ2-1
CDR3 protein: CAISDLSGGLAHNEQFF
CDR3 DNA: TGTGCCATCAGTGACCTATCCGGGGGCCTTGCCCACAATGAGCAGTTCTTC

V gene: TRBV5-1
D gene: .
clone size: .
J gene: TRBJ1-5
CDR3 protein: CASSPGPSSQPQHF
CDR3 DNA: TGCGCCAGCAGCCCGGGACCCTCTAGTCAGCCCCAGCATTTT

V gene: TRBV12-3/TRBV12-4
D gene: TRBD1
clone size: few
J gene: TRBJ2-2
CDR3 protein: CASSLSQGAPTGELFF
CDR3 DNA: TGTGCCAGCAGTTTAAGCCAGGGGGCCCCGACCGGGGAGCTGTTTTTT

V gene: TRBV5-1
D gene: TRBD2
clone size: .
J gene: TRBJ2-1
CDR3 protein: CASSLSGTTYNEQFF
CDR3 DNA: TGCGCCAGCAGCTTATCCGGGACTACGTACAATGAGCAGTTCTTC

V gene: TRBV30
D gene: TRBD2
clone size: .
J gene: TRBJ2-7
CDR3 protein: CAWNSGTSHEQYF
CDR3 DNA: TGTGCCTGGAACTCCGGGACTAGCCACGAGCAGTACTTC

V gene: TRBV10-3
D gene: .
clone size: few
J gene: TRBJ2-1
CDR3 protein: CAISEANEQFF
CDR3 DNA: TGTGCCATCAGTGAGGCCAATGAGCAGTTCTTC

V gene: TRBV2
D gene: .
clone size: .
J gene: TRBJ2-7
CDR3 protein: CASYTGTISYEQYF
CDR3 DNA: TGTGCCAGCTATACCGGGACAATCTCCTACGAGCAGTACTTC

V gene: TRBV12-3/TRBV12-4
D gene: TRBD2
clone size: few
J gene: TRBJ2-7
CDR3 protein: CASRARNYLAGGNNEQYF
CDR3 DNA: TGTGCCAGCAGAGCCCGAAACTATCTAGCGGGAGGAAATAACGAGCAGTACTTC

V gene: TRBV29-1
D gene: TRBD1
clone size: .
J gene: TRBJ2-1
CDR3 protein: CSVEGTGFYNEQFF
CDR3 DNA: TGCAGCGTTGAGGGGACAGGCTTCTACAATGAGCAGTTCTTC

V gene: TRBV29-1
D gene: TRBD2
clone size: .
J gene: TRBJ2-4
CDR3 protein: CSAGGGGYDGAKNIQYF
CDR3 DNA: TGCAGCGCCGGAGGCGGGGGTTACGACGGAGCCAAAAACATTCAGTACTTC

V gene: TRBV5-5
D gene: .
clone size: few
J gene: TRBJ2-5
CDR3 protein: CASSWGQGQETQYF
CDR3 DNA: TGTGCCAGCAGCTGGGGGCAGGGACAAGAGACCCAGTACTTC

V gene: TRBV28
D gene: TRBD1
clone size: many
J gene: TRBJ1-5
CDR3 protein: CASIPGQGYQPQHF
CDR3 DNA: TGTGCCAGCATCCCTGGACAGGGGTATCAGCCCCAGCATTTT

V gene: TRBV5-1
D gene: TRBD1
clone size: few
J gene: TRBJ1-1
CDR3 protein: CASSMEGRTGGSEAFF
CDR3 DNA: TGCGCCAGCAGTATGGAAGGACGGACAGGGGGAAGTGAAGCTTTCTTT

V gene: TRBV2
D gene: .
clone size: .
J gene: TRBJ2-2
CDR3 protein: CASRGQGAGGELFF
CDR3 DNA: TGTGCCAGCAGGGGCCAAGGGGCGGGCGGGGAGCTGTTTTTT

V gene: TRBV3-1
D gene: .
clone size: .
J gene: TRBJ2-1
CDR3 protein: CASSHLSPDGEQFF
CDR3 DNA: TGTGCCAGCAGCCACCTCTCCCCGGATGGAGAGCAGTTCTTC

V gene: TRBV4-2
D gene: .
clone size: few
J gene: TRBJ2-1
CDR3 protein: CASSQEDYPYNEQFF
CDR3 DNA: TGTGCCAGCAGCCAAGAGGACTACCCCTACAATGAGCAGTTCTTC